This TCR beta chain was recovered during a study of blood T cells in healthy people across ages. Overall study: Through template switching, about one barcoded beta molecule was captured per two T cells, as measured in model experiments.

Primed by a sample-barcoded 5' primer and a J-beta primer mix, a second PCR proceeded for about 6 to 12 cycles. Through a template-switch adaptor with 12 random nucleotides, each cDNA molecule received a tag. TCRdb re-analysed the 5' RACE reads in MiXCR, keeping a single row per CDR3 protein. This sample carries 1.6 million or so distinct CDR3 sequences, 34% of them seen once, and the ten largest clones take roughly 12%. The sample providers were healthy Caucasian people from Russia, aged about 6 to 100. Total RNA extracted from each sample amounted to at least 6 micrograms. This clonotype was detected once. This CDR3 contains 15 residues. V lost 6 bases and J 0 bases, leaving 11 bases between the germline ends. From germline, CDR1 is MNHNY and CDR2 SVGAGI (reference sequence).

The TCR sequence derives from a woman in her 30s in good health. This chain links TRBV6-6 with TRBJ2-2; no clear D gene. Source material: blood. Here the CDR3 reads CASRTRTTNTGELFF. CDR3 bases: TGTGCCAGCAGGACCAGGACGACGAACACCGGGGAGCTGTTTTTT.